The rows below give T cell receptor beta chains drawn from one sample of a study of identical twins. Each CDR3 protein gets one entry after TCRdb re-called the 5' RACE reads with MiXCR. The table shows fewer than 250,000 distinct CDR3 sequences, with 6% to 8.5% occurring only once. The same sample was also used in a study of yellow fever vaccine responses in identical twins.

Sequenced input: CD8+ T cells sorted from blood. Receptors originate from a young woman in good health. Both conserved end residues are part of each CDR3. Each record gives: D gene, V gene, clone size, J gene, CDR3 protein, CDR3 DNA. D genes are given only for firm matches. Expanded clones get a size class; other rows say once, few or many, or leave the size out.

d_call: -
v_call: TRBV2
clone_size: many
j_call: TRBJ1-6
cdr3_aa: CASSEYPPLHF
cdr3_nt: TGTGCCAGCAGTGAATATCCACCCCTCCACTTT

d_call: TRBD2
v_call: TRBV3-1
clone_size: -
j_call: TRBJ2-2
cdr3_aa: CASSQVKWTSGVNTGELFF
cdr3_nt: TGTGCCAGCAGCCAAGTGAAGTGGACAAGCGGGGTTAACACCGGGGAGCTGTTTTTT

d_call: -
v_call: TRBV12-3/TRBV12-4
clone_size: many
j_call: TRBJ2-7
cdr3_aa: CASRSGPIYEQYF
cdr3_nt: TGTGCCAGCAGGTCCGGGCCAATCTACGAGCAGTACTTC

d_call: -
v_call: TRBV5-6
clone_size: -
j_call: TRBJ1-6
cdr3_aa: CASSPGLGSPLHF
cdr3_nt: TGTGCCAGCAGCCCGGGGTTGGGTTCACCCCTCCACTTT

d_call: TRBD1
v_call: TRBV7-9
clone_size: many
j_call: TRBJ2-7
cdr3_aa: CASNWDREFEQYF
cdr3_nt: TGTGCCAGCAACTGGGACAGGGAATTCGAGCAGTACTTC

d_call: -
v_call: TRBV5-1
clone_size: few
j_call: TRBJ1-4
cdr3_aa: CASSSVRTDANEKLFF
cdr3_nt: TGCGCCAGCAGCTCCGTACGGACAGACGCTAATGAAAAACTGTTTTTT

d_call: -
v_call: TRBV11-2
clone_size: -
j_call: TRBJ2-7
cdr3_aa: CASSLGFRSEQYF
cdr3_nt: TGTGCCAGCAGCTTAGGCTTTAGGTCCGAGCAGTACTTC

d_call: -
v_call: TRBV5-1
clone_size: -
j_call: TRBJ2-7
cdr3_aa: CASSFTTSSYEQYF
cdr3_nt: TGCGCCAGCAGCTTTACGACTTCCTCCTACGAGCAGTACTTC

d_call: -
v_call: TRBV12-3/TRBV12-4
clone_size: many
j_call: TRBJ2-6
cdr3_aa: CASSPTVPGANVLTF
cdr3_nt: TGTGCCAGCAGCCCGACAGTGCCTGGGGCCAACGTCCTGACTTTC

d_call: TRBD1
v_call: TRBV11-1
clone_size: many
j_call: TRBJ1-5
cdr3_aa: CASSSGTEDADSNQPQHF
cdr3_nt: TGTGCCAGCAGCTCCGGGACAGAGGACGCGGATAGCAATCAGCCCCAGCATTTT

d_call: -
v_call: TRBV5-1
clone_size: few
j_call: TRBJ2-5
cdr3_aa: CASSFYGVAQETQYF
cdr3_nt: TGCGCCAGCAGTTTCTACGGGGTTGCGCAAGAGACCCAGTACTTC

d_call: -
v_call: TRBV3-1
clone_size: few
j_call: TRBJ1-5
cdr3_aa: CASSQGFGQIQPQHF
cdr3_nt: TGTGCCAGCAGCCAAGGATTCGGACAAATTCAGCCCCAGCATTTT

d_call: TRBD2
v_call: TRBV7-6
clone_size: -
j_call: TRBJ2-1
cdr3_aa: CASSHSGNQNNEQFF
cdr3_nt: TGTGCCAGCAGCCATAGCGGGAACCAAAACAATGAGCAGTTCTTC

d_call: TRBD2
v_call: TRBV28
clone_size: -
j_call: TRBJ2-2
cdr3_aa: CASSFLAGTGELFF
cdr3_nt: TGTGCCAGCAGTTTTCTAGCGGGAACCGGGGAGCTGTTTTTT

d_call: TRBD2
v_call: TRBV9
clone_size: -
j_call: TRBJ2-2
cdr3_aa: CASSGSGADTGELFF
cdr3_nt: TGTGCCAGCAGCGGGAGCGGGGCAGACACCGGGGAGCTGTTTTTT

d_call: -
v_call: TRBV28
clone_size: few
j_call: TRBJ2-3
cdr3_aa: CASSRDLGSDTQYF
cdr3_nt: TGTGCCAGCAGTCGGGATTTGGGGTCAGATACGCAGTATTTT

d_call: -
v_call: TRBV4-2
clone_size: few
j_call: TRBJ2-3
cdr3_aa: CASSQEIGQYTDTQYF
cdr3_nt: TGTGCCAGCAGCCAAGAGATCGGTCAGTACACAGATACGCAGTATTTT

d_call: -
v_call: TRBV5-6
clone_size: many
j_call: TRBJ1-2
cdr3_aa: CASSLRGVDYGYTF
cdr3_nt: TGTGCCAGCAGCTTGCGGGGGGTTGACTATGGCTACACCTTC

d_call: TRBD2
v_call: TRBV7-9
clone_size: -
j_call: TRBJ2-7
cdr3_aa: CASSLGGLAGYYEQYF
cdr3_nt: TGTGCCAGCAGCTTGGGGGGACTAGCGGGATACTACGAGCAGTACTTC

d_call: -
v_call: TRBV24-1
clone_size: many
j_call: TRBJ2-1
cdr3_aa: CATSVGYNEQFF
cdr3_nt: TGTGCCACCAGCGTCGGTTACAATGAGCAGTTCTTC

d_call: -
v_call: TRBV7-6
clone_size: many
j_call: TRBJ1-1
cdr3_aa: CASSLGTGIRYTEAFF
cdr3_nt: TGTGCCAGCAGCTTAGGAACAGGGATTAGGTACACTGAAGCTTTCTTT

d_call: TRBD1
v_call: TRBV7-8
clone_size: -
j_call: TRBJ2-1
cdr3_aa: CASSVTGTGDYNEQFF
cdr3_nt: TGTGCCAGCAGCGTAACCGGGACAGGGGACTACAATGAGCAGTTCTTC

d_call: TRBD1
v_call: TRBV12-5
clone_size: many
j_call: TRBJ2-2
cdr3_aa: CASGLRGQANTGELFF
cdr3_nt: TGTGCTAGTGGTTTAAGGGGACAGGCGAACACCGGGGAGCTGTTTTTT

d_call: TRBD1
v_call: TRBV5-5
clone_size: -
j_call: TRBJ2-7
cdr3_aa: CASSPGQGPTAYEQYF
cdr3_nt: TGTGCCAGCAGCCCTGGACAGGGGCCGACTGCCTACGAGCAGTACTTC

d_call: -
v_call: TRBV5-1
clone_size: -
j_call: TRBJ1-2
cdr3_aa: CASSSQTEYGYTF
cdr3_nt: TGCGCCAGCAGCTCTCAAACGGAATATGGCTACACCTTC

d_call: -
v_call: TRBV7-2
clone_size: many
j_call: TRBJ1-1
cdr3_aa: CASSADRYNTEAFF
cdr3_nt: TGTGCCAGCAGCGCGGATAGATACAACACTGAAGCTTTCTTT

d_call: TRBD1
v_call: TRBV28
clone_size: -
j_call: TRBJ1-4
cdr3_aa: CASSRTGGREKLFF
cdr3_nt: TGTGCCAGCAGCCGGACAGGGGGGAGAGAAAAACTGTTTTTT

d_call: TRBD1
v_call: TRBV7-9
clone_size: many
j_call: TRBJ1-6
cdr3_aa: CASSDRDSNSPLHF
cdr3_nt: TGTGCCAGCAGCGACCGGGACAGCAACTCACCCCTCCACTTT

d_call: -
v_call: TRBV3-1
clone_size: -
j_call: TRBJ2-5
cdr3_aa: CASSQRQQQETQYF
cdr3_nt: TGTGCCAGCAGCCAGAGACAGCAACAAGAGACCCAGTACTTC

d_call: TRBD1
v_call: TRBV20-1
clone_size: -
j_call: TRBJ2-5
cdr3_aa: CSASWDRGHETQYF
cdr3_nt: TGCAGTGCTTCCTGGGACAGGGGGCATGAGACCCAGTACTTC

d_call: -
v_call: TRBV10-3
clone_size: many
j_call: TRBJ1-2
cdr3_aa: CAISETDASSYGYTF
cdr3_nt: TGTGCCATCAGTGAGACGGATGCCTCTAGCTATGGCTACACCTTC

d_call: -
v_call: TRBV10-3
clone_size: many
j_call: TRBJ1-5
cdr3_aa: CAISEQLDSRYSNQPQHF
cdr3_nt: TGTGCCATCAGTGAGCAGCTCGACAGCCGTTATAGCAATCAGCCCCAGCATTTT

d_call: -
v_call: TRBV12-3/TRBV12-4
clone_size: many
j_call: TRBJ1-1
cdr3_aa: CASSSPDSNTEAFF
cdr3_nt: TGTGCCAGCAGTTCTCCCGATTCGAACACTGAAGCTTTCTTT

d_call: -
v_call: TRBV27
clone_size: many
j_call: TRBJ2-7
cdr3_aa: CASSFGAQYEQYF
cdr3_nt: TGTGCCAGCAGTTTCGGGGCTCAATACGAGCAGTACTTC

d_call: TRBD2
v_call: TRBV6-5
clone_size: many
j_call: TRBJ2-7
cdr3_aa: CASSYSTSGRYEQYF
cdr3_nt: TGTGCCAGCAGTTACTCGACTAGCGGACGCTACGAGCAGTACTTC

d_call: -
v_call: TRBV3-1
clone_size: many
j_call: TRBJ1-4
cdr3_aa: CASSHATAVWAEKLFF
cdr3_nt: TGTGCCAGCAGCCATGCAACAGCAGTATGGGCTGAAAAACTGTTTTTT

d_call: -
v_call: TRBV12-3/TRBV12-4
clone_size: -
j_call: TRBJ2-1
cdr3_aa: CASSYGLSYGYNEQFF
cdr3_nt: TGTGCCAGCAGTTACGGACTTAGCTACGGCTACAATGAGCAGTTCTTC

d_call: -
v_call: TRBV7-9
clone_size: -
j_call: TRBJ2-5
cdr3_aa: CASSVIDGETQYF
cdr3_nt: TGTGCCAGCAGCGTCATTGATGGAGAGACCCAGTACTTC

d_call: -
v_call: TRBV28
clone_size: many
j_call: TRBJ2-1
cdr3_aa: CASSTPRGWDEQFF
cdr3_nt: TGTGCCAGCAGTACACCGAGGGGGTGGGATGAGCAGTTCTTC